These T cell receptor beta chains were read from a single sample in a study of patients and donors after allogeneic stem cell transplantation. TCRdb re-derived calls from the RT-PCR reads in MiXCR, one entry per CDR3 protein. The sample shows more than 55,000 distinct CDR3 sequences, 13% of them seen only once. Sequencing was carried out using blood, either unsorted or a sorted T cell fraction (not recorded which). The receptor set was obtained from a human donor who was either an allogeneic HSCT recipient or a stem cell or donor lymphocyte infusion donor (not recorded which). It is not recorded whose cells these are; they may come from a transplant donor. The conserved cysteine and the conserved F or W are not part of the CDR3 here. Not all rows give a size; the values are once, few, many and, for expanded clones, a class.

cdr3_aa | clone_size | j_call | v_call
ASRRDRLYIAKNIQY | . | TRBJ2-4 | TRBV5-5
ATSDFSENIQY | many | TRBJ2-4 | TRBV24-1
SARKPGPTNQPQH | many | TRBJ1-5 | TRBV20-1
ASSPGQGDYGYT | many | TRBJ1-2 | TRBV12-3/TRBV12-4
ASSSRLAGITDTQY | few | TRBJ2-3 | TRBV7-2
ASSQGGRSALAGETQY | . | TRBJ2-5 | TRBV4-1
ASSLEQGVMNTEAF | many | TRBJ1-1 | TRBV12-3/TRBV12-4
ASSMIPAGGQPQH | many | TRBJ1-5 | TRBV19
ATSSIGQGQETQY | many | TRBJ2-5 | TRBV15
SASSPGTGYTGELF | . | TRBJ2-2 | TRBV20-1
ASNGDMNMNTEAF | many | TRBJ1-1 | TRBV12-3/TRBV12-4
ASSQDAGGEQF | . | TRBJ2-1 | TRBV14
SVGTGRWETQY | few | TRBJ2-5 | TRBV29-1
ASSFERVGRDYEQY | . | TRBJ2-7 | TRBV11-2
ASSLLFWDTQY | . | TRBJ2-3 | TRBV5-1
ASSLGLGAGTFIDTQY | . | TRBJ2-3 | TRBV5-1
ASSYRETSYEQY | few | TRBJ2-7 | TRBV6-5
SARDSGTSGSYNEQF | . | TRBJ2-1 | TRBV20-1
AISEAGVYEQY | many | TRBJ2-7 | TRBV10-3
ASSVATDTQY | . | TRBJ2-3 | TRBV9
ATSDDYTDTQY | few | TRBJ2-3 | TRBV24-1
SVEEDRGLYEQY | few | TRBJ2-7 | TRBV29-1
ASSYSREGGYNEQF | . | TRBJ2-1 | TRBV6-5
ASSLSAGGDNTEAF | few | TRBJ1-1 | TRBV27
AISESIFWTETSSGANVLT | few | TRBJ2-6 | TRBV10-3
SVEFTGGYHT | many | TRBJ1-2 | TRBV29-1
ASIPSGTSGGDEQF | few | TRBJ2-1 | TRBV2
ASSLYWTNEQF | . | TRBJ2-1 | TRBV7-9
SVESGKANTGELF | few | TRBJ2-2 | TRBV29-1
ASSGLTRTNTEAF | few | TRBJ1-1 | TRBV2
ATSRAGSWHEQY | few | TRBJ2-7 | TRBV15
ASSFRKGLVPSYEQY | . | TRBJ2-7 | TRBV13
ASSFSMGTDQGYT | many | TRBJ1-2 | TRBV7-9
AISGLQGSTDTQY | few | TRBJ2-3 | TRBV10-3
ASSIQTGNTGELF | many | TRBJ2-2 | TRBV7-3
ASSLLGTSGRFAKNIQY | many | TRBJ2-4 | TRBV7-8
AWSVRGGRNEKLF | many | TRBJ1-4 | TRBV30
ASSPPGPSNQPQH | . | TRBJ1-5 | TRBV3-1
ASSFLSQRKYTDTQY | few | TRBJ2-3 | TRBV27
ASSLAEGMPSGTYNEQF | many | TRBJ2-1 | TRBV5-1
ASSLGGSYGYT | many | TRBJ1-2 | TRBV27
ASSVVPYWGGYT | large | TRBJ1-2 | TRBV9
ASSPPLANTGELF | . | TRBJ2-2 | TRBV18
ASSEGEGPPYEQY | . | TRBJ2-7 | TRBV9